This T cell receptor beta chain stems from a study of T cells after yellow fever vaccination (dated by TCRdb to the late 2010s). Some background on the complete study: The SMART-Seq v4 Ultra Low Input RNA kit was used to prepare libraries from fractions with low cell numbers. To follow T-cell clones before and after both primary and booster YFV17D yellow fever vaccination, bulk TCR alpha and beta repertoires underwent longitudinal sequencing. Blood was drawn at multiple timepoints before and after primary and secondary immunization, with bulk PBMC replicates and cell subsets isolated. Two healthy male donors, one aged 18 to 30 and one aged 30 to 40 years, were included in the cohort. General study outcomes and caveats: Most clones expanded after primary vaccination (approximately 96% of CD4 and 80% to 90% of CD8) were re-detected after the booster, suggesting that broad memory maintenance occurred. The secondary T-cell response was weaker than the primary response but faster, peaking on day 5 instead of day 15. FACS-sorted repertoires could contain abundant contaminating clonotypes from the bulk population, so computational filtering was required. A small fraction of clonotypes appeared in both the CD4 and CD8 compartments, likely as a result of convergent recombination. Only a couple of donors were included in the study, so the extent to which the findings can be generalized is limited.

As for this clonotype: No antigen is known for it. Germline and junction disagree at one end, which may indicate a read error.

This specimen's treatment or condition label, per the study, means: live attenuated yellow fever vaccine strain. At each blood-draw timepoint, two biological replicates of bulk PBMCs were collected. PBMCs were isolated from peripheral blood using a standard Ficoll-Paque protocol. TriZol was used to extract RNA from bulk PBMCs, from CD4 and CD8 fractions, and from dextramer-positive and dextramer-negative fractions. TCR cDNA was made using 5'RACE template switching, a step that added a universal primer site and unique molecular identifiers. Priming of cDNA synthesis was performed from both the TCR alpha and TCR beta constant segments. Libraries were amplified in two PCR steps, with sample barcodes and sequencing adapters added in the second step. Libraries were sequenced on Illumina HiSeq 2500 (2x100 bp) or NovaSeq (2x150 bp). The study's own analysis went as follows. Reads were demultiplexed and collapsed into UMI consensus sequences with MIGEC, and V(D)J alignment was performed with MiXCR. Vaccine-responding clonotypes were identified with edgeR using replicate PBMC samples, with FDR below 0.01 and a log2 fold change above 5 up to day 15 being required. CD4 or CD8 identity was assigned to each bulk clonotype according to whether the clonotype was present at higher abundance in the sequenced CD4 repertoire or the sequenced CD8 repertoire. TCRdb reprocessed the public reads (quality trimming at Q25 with fastp, clone calling with MiXCR) and kept in-frame beta chains. Rows with one shared CDR3 protein collapse into an entry with the most common genes and DNA. TCRdb's processing, not the authors' own work, is the source of the V and J calls. The sample profile shows 550,000 to 750,000 distinct CDR3 sequences; roughly 13% of them were found once. Of the sample, about an eighth falls within the top ten clones.

Sequencing used PBMCs, obtained on the day of the yellow fever booster vaccination. The clonotype was recovered from a man aged 25 to 45 who received the YFV17D yellow fever vaccine.

The DNA sequence reads TGTGCCAGCAGCAACAGGGGTTCCGGCACTGAAGATTTCTTT. Translated, this gives CASSNRGSGTEDFF. This chain joins TRBV7-3 to TRBJ1-1; 7 nucleotides in the junction match TRBD1. From the cysteine up to the phenylalanine, the CDR3 has a length of 14 residues. The entry retains the CDR3 DNA only, 42 bases that are in frame from base 1. The germline V gene supplies CDR1 SGHTA and CDR2 FQGTGA.